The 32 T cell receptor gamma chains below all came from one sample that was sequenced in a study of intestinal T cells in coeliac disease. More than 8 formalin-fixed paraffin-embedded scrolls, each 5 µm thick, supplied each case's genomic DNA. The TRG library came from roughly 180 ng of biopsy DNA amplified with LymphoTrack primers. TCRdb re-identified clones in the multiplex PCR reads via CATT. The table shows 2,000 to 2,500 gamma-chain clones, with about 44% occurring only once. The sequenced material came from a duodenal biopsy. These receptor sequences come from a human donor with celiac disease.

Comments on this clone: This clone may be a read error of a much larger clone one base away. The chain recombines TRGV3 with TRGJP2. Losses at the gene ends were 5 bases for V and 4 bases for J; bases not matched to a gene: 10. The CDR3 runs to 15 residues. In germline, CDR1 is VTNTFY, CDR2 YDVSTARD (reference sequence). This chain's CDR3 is CATWGVYNSDWIKTF. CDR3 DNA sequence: TGTGCCACCTGGGGAGTCTATAATAGTGATTGGATCAAGACGTTT.

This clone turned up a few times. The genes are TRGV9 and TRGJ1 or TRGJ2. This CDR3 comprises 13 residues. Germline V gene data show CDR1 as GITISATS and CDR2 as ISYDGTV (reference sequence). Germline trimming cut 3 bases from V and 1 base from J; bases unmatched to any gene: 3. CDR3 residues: CALWELNYYKKLF. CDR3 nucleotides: TGTGCCTTGTGGGAGCTAAATTATTATAAGAAACTCTTT.

CDR3 residues: CATKCGDWIKTF. The CDR3 nucleotides read TGTGCCACCAAATGCGGTGATTGGATCAAGACGTTT. The chain carries TRGV5P and TRGJP2. TRGV5P is reported as a pseudogene. This CDR3 region has 12 residues.

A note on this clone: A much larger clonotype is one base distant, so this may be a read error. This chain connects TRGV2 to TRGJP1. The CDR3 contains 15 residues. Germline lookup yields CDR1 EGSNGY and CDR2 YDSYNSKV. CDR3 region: CATWDGDTTGWSKIF. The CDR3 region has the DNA TGTGCCACCTGGGACGGAGATACCACTGGTTGGTCCAAGATATTT.

The CDR3 is CAPGPRGVYYKKLF. The CDR3 DNA reads TGTGCACCTGGGCCCCGCGGTGTTTATTATAAGAAACTCTTT. This chain uses TRGV8 with TRGJ1 or TRGJ2. The germline V gene has CDR1 VENAVY and CDR2 YDSYNSRV. CDR3 size: 14 residues.

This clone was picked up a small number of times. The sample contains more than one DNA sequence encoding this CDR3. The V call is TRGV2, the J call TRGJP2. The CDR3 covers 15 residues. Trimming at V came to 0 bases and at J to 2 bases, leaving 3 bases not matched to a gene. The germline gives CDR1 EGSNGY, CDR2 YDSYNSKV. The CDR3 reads CATWDGPSSDWIKTF. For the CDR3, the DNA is TGTGCCACCTGGGACGGGCCCAGTAGTGATTGGATCAAGACGTTT.

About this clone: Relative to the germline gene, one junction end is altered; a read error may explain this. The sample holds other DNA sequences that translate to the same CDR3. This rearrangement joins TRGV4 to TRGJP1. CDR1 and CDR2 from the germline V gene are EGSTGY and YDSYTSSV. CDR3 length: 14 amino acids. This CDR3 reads CATWTYPTGWFKIF. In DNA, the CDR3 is TGTGCCACCTGGACCTATCCCACTGGCTGGTTCAAGATATTT.

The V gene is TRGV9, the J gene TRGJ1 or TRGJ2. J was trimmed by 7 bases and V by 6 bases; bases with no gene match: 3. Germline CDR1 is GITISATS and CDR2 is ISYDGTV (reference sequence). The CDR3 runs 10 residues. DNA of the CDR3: TGTGCCTTGTGGAGATATAAGAAACTCTTT. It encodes CALWRYKKLF.

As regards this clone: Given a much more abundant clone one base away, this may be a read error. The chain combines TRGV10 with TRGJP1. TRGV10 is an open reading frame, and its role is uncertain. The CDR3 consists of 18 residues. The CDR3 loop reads CAAWDYRAAHTTGRFKIF. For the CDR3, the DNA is TGTGCTGCGTGGGATTATAGGGCCGCACATACCACTGGTCGGTTCAAGATATTT.

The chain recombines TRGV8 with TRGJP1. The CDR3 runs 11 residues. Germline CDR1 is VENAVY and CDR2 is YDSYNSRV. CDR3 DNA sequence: TGTGCGACTGGATGGTGTTGGTTCAAGATATTT. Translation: CATGWCWFKIF.

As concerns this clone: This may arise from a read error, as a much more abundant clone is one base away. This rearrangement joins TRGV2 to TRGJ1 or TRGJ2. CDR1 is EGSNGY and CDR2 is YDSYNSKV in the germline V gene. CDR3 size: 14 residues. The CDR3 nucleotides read TGTGCCACCGGGGACGGGCTAGGTGGTTATAAGAAACTCTTT. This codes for CATGDGLGGYKKLF.

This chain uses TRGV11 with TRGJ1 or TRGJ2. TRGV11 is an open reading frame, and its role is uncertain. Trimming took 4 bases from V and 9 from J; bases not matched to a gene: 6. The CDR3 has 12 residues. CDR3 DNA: TGTGCCTGCTGGATTAGACTTTTTAAGAAACTCTTT. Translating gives CACWIRLFKKLF.

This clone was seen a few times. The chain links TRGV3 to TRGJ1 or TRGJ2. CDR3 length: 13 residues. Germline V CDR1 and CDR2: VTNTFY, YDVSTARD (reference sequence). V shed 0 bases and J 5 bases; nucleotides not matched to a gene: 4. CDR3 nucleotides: TGTGCCACCTGGGACAGGCGGGATTATAAGAAACTCTTT. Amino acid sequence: CATWDRRDYKKLF.

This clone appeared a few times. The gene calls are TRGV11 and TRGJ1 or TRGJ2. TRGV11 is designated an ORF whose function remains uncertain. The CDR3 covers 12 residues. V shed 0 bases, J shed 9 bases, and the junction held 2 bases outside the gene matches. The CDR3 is CACWIRHGKKLF. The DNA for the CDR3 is TGTGCCTGCTGGATTAGGCACGGTAAGAAACTCTTT.

The CDR3 DNA reads TGTGCTGCGTGGGATTCCTCCCTTTATTATAAGAAACTCTTT. Its protein product is CAAWDSSLYYKKLF. This chain uses TRGV10 with TRGJ1 or TRGJ2. TRGV10 is an ORF for which the function is uncertain. V trimming: 8 bases; J trimming: 3 bases; junction bases outside the gene matches: 11. This CDR3 spans 14 amino acids.

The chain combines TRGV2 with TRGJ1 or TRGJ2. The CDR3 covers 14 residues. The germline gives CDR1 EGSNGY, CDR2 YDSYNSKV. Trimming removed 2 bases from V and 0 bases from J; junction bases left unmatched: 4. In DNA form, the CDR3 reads TGTGCCACCTGGGACGACGCGAATTATTATAAGAAACTCTTT. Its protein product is CATWDDANYYKKLF.

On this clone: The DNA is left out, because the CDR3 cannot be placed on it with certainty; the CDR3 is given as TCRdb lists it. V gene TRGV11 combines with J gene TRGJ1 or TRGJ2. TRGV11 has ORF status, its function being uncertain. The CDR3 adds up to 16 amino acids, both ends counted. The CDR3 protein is CTTVPAGLGTYYKKLF.

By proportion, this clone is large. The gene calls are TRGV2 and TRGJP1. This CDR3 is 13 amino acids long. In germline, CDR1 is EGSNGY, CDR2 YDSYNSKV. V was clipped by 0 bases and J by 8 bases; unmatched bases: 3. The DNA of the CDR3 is TGTGCCACCTGGGACGGGCTGGGTTGGTTCAAGATATTT. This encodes CATWDGLGWFKIF.

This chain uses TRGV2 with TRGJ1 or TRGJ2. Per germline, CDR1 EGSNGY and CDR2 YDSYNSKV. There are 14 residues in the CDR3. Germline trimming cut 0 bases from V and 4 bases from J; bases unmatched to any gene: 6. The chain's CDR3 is CATWDGPKYYKKLF. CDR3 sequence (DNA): TGTGCCACCTGGGACGGGCCAAAATATTATAAGAAACTCTTT.

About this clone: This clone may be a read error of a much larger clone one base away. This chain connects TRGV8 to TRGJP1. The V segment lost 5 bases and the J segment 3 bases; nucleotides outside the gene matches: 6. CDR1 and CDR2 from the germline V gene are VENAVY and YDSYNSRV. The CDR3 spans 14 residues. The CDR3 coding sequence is TGTGCCACCTGGGGTAGCTCCACTGGTTGGTTCAAGATATTT. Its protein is CATWGSSTGWFKIF.

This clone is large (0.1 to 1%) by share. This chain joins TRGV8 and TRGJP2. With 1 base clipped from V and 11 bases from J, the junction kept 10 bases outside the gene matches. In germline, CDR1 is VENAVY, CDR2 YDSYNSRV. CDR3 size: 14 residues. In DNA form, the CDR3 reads TGTGCCACCTGGGATAGAGGAGTCCGGTGGATCAAGACGTTT. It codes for CATWDRGVRWIKTF.

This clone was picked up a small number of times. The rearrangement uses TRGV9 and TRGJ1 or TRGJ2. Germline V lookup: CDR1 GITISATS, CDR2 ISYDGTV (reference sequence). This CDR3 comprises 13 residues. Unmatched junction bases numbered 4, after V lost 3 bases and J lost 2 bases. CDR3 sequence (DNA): TGTGCCTTGTGGGAGTCTGATTATTATAAGAAACTCTTT. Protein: CALWESDYYKKLF.

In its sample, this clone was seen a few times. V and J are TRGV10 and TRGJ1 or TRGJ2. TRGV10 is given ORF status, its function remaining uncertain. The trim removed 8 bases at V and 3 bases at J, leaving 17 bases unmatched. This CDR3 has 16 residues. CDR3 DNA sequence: TGTGCTGCGTGGGATTATTGGTGTTTGTCTTATTATAAGAAACTCTTT. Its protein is CAAWDYWCLSYYKKLF.

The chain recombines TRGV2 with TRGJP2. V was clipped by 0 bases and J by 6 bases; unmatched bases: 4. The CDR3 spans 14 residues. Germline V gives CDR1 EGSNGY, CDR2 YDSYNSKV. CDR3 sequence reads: CATWDGQGDWIKTF. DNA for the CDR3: TGTGCCACCTGGGACGGGCAGGGTGATTGGATCAAGACGTTT.

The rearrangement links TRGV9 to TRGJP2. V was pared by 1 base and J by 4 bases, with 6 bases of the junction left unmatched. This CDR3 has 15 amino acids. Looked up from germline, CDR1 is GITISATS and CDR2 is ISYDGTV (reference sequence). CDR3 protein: CALWEVKDSDWIKTF. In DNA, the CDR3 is TGTGCCTTGTGGGAGGTAAAAGATAGTGATTGGATCAAGACGTTT.

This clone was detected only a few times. Here the CDR3 reads CACWIRPTPPYKKLF. CDR3 bases: TGTGCCTGCTGGATTAGGCCAACTCCGCCTTATAAGAAACTCTTT. The V and J genes are TRGV11 and TRGJ1 or TRGJ2. TRGV11 is classed as an ORF, of uncertain function. V gave up 2 bases and J gave up 6 bases; unmatched junction bases: 10. The CDR3 runs to 15 residues.

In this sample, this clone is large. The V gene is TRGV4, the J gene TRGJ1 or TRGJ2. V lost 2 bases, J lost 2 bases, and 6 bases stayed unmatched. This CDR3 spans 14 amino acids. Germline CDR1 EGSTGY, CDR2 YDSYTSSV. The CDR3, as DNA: TGTGCCACCTGGGATGAGCCCTATTATTATAAGAAACTCTTT. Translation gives CATWDEPYYYKKLF.

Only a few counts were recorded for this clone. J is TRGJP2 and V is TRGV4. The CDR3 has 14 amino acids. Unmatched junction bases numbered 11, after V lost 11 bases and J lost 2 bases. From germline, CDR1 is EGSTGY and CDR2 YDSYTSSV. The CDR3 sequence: CANGKVSSDWIKTF. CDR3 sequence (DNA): TGTGCCAACGGTAAAGTCAGTAGTGATTGGATCAAGACGTTT.

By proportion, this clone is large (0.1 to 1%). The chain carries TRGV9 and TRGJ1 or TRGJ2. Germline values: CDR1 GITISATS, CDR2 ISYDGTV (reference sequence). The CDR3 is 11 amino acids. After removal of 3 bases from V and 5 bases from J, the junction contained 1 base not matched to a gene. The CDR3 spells CALWENYKKLF. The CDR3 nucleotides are TGTGCCTTGTGGGAGAATTATAAGAAACTCTTT.

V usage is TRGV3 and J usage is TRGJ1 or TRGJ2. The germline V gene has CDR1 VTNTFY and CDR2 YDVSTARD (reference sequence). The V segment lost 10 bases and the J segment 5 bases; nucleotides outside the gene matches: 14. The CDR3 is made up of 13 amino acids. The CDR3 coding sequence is TGTGCCACTGGGATGGCCCTCCATTATAAGAAACTCTTT. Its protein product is CATGMALHYKKLF.

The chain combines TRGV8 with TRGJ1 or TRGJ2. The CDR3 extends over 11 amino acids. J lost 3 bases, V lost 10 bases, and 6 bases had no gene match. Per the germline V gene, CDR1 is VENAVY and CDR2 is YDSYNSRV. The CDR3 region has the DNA TGTGCCACTACCCCTTATTATAAGAAACTCTTT. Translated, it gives CATTPYYKKLF.

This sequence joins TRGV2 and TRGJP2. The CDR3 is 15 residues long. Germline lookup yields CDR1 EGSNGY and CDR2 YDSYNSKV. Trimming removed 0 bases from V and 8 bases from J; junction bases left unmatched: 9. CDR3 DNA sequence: TGTGCCACCTGGGACGGGCAGGGGGGGGATTGGATCAAGACGTTT. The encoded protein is CATWDGQGGDWIKTF.